The rows below give T cell receptor beta chains drawn from one sample of a study of shared clonotypes between healthy human individuals. The protocol was immunoSEQ multiplex PCR, while the TCRdb copy is restricted to in-frame clones and leaves out a portion. The sample includes 850,000 to 1,100,000 clones, roughly 77% of them seen just once. The sample was memory CD4+ T cells from PBMCs. These TCRs come from a man between 18 and 35 years old in good health. Some clones in this sample may be carry-over from other donors' samples. Both conserved end residues are part of each CDR3. A D gene is named only where the DNA matches it firmly. Rows may omit the clone size; those that give it use once, few, many or a size class.

- TRBJ2-5 TRBV6-6 - TGTGCCAGCAGGCCCCGGGGAGGGGGCCAAGAGACCCAGTACTTC CASRPRGGGQETQYF
- TRBJ1-5 TRBV6-1 - TGTGCCAGCAGTGAAGTAAGGGGGGGACCCAATCAGCCCCAGCATTTT CASSEVRGGPNQPQHF
- TRBJ2-5 TRBV11-2 - TGTGCCAGCAGCTTAGGAACTCTAGCTATCCAAGAGACCCAGTACTTC CASSLGTLAIQETQYF
TRBD1 TRBJ1-1 TRBV28 few TGTGCCAGCAGTTTTTCCGACCGGACAGGAGAAGCTTTCTTT CASSFSDRTGEAFF
TRBD1 TRBJ1-2 TRBV5-6 few TGTGCCAGCAGCTTCGGGACAGGTTTGGGTGGCTACACCTTC CASSFGTGLGGYTF
TRBD1 TRBJ1-2 TRBV2 - TGTGCCAGCAGTTCTACTCGGACAGGTTATGGCTACACCTTC CASSSTRTGYGYTF
- TRBJ1-5 TRBV10-3 once TGTGCCATCAGTTTGACAGGAGATAGCAATCAGCCCCAGCATTTT CAISLTGDSNQPQHF
TRBD2 TRBJ2-7 TRBV7-9 - TGTGCCAGCAGCTTACTAGCGGGAGTCGTCGAGCAGTACTTC CASSLLAGVVEQYF
- TRBJ1-2 TRBV30 few TGTGCTGGATCCCCAAGCTATGGCTACACCTTC CAGSPSYGYTF
- TRBJ2-7 TRBV18 - TGTGCCAGCTCAACGACAGGACTTTCCTACGAGCAGTACTTC CASSTTGLSYEQYF
- TRBJ2-7 TRBV4-2 - TGTGCCAGCAGCCCCGAACTCGATTGGGGACGAGGGTACTTC CASSPELDWGRGYF
- TRBJ2-6 TRBV5-1 few TGCGCCAGCAGCTTGACAGGCGCCTCTGGGGCCAACGTCCTGACTTTC CASSLTGASGANVLTF
- TRBJ2-1 TRBV27 - TGTGCCAGCAGTTTAGAGGGAGCAGCCGGGCGGGATGAGCAGTTCTTC CASSLEGAAGRDEQFF
- TRBJ2-4 TRBV28 - TGTGCCAGCAGTCCGGGGACAGCCAAAAACATTCAGTACTTC CASSPGTAKNIQYF
- TRBJ2-5 TRBV5-1 - TGCGCCAGCAGCTTCCCCGGCCTAGCGCCGAAGACCCAGTACTTC CASSFPGLAPKTQYF
TRBD1 TRBJ2-1 TRBV7-3 - TGTGCCAGCAGCTTAATGGCCACAGGGGATGAGCAGTTCTTC CASSLMATGDEQFF
- TRBJ2-7 TRBV28 - TGTGCCAGCAGCCTGCGCCGTGGCGAGCAGTACTTC CASSLRRGEQYF
- TRBJ1-1 TRBV5-1 - TGCGCCAGCAGCTTGCGTTGGACAGAAGGGTCCGAAGCTTTCTTT CASSLRWTEGSEAFF
- TRBJ1-5 TRBV13 - TGTGCCAGCAGCATAAGTAGTAGGAATCAGCCCCAGCATTTT CASSISSRNQPQHF
- TRBJ2-4 TRBV6-5 - TGTGCCAGCAGCGATCCAGGGGTGGGCATTCAGTACTTC CASSDPGVGIQYF
- TRBJ2-3 TRBV5-1 - TGCGCCAGCAGCACCCGGGGTGACTCAGGCGATACGCAGTATTTT CASSTRGDSGDTQYF
TRBD2 TRBJ2-5 TRBV7-2 few TGTGCCAGCAGCTTAGGACTAGCGAGGGAGACCCAGTACTTC CASSLGLARETQYF
- TRBJ1-4 TRBV2 - TGTGCCAGCAGGCTACAGGATAAGCAGCTAGAAAAACTGTTTTTT CASRLQDKQLEKLFF
- TRBJ2-2 TRBV2 - TGTGCCAGCAGCTACGGTGGTACCGGGGAGCTGTTTTTT CASSYGGTGELFF
- TRBJ2-5 TRBV19 - TGTGCCAGTAGTCGAAAGGGGACGGGAGAGACCCAGTACTTC CASSRKGTGETQYF
- TRBJ2-1 TRBV11-1 many TGTGCCAGCACCTTATTTCGGGGGCTCGGGGGCAATGAGCAGTTCTTC CASTLFRGLGGNEQFF
TRBD2 TRBJ2-1 TRBV7-2 - TGTGCCAGCCGGACTAGCGGGAACAATGAGCAGTTCTTC CASRTSGNNEQFF
TRBD1 TRBJ1-1 TRBV7-9 - TGTGCCAGCAGACCGAGGGACAGGCTGGACACTGAAGCTTTCTTT CASRPRDRLDTEAFF
TRBD1 TRBJ1-1 TRBV7-2 - TGTGCCAGCAGCGCACAGGGGGCGAGCACTGAAGCTTTCTTT CASSAQGASTEAFF
- TRBJ1-2 TRBV6-6 - TGTGCCAGCAGTCGGGAGGGCGGCTACACCTTC CASSREGGYTF
- TRBJ1-5 TRBV5-6 few TGTGCCAGCAGCTTGCGAGGTTATAGCAATCAGCCCCAGCATTTT CASSLRGYSNQPQHF
TRBD2 TRBJ2-5 TRBV28 - TGTGCCAGCACCGATAACGTGGGAGGGGAGACCCAGTACTTC CASTDNVGGETQYF
- TRBJ2-7 TRBV28 - TGTGCCAGCAGACAACCGGGACCAGATGTCTACGAGCAGTACTTC CASRQPGPDVYEQYF
TRBD2 TRBJ2-1 TRBV27 - TGTGCCAGCAGTTTTCGAGGGGCTAGCGGGAGTGGGGAGCAGTTCTTC CASSFRGASGSGEQFF
- TRBJ1-1 TRBV5-1 - TGCGCCAGCAGCGAAGGCCCAGGTGGGGGGCCGGGCACTGAAGCTTTCTTT CASSEGPGGGPGTEAFF
- TRBJ1-1 TRBV18 - TGTGCCAGCTCACCACCGGGGGTGGGGGCGGACACTGAAGCTTTCTTT CASSPPGVGADTEAFF
- TRBJ2-7 TRBV5-1 once TGCGCCAGCAGCCCGTTGGGGGGCAGGGACGAGCAGTACTTC CASSPLGGRDEQYF
TRBD2 TRBJ2-1 TRBV7-2 - TGTGCCAGCAGCTTCAGCGGGATCGGGTACAATGAGCAGTTCTTC CASSFSGIGYNEQFF
TRBD2 TRBJ2-7 TRBV18 few TGTGCCAGCTCTCAACTAGCGGGAGGTATCTCCTACGAGCAGTACTTC CASSQLAGGISYEQYF
- TRBJ1-4 TRBV5-1 - TGCGCCAGCAGCTTGATAGAGAATGAAAAACTGTTTTTT CASSLIENEKLFF
- TRBJ2-3 TRBV12-5 - TGTGCTAGTACGGGTTCCGTCACAGATACGCAGTATTTT CASTGSVTDTQYF
TRBD1 TRBJ1-2 TRBV28 - TGTGCCAGCAGTCTAGGTGGGGACAGGGCCTATGGCTACACCTTC CASSLGGDRAYGYTF
- TRBJ2-1 TRBV28 - TGTGCCAAGGGGCAGGCGGATGAGCAGTTCTTC CAKGQADEQFF
- TRBJ1-5 TRBV7-8 - TGTGCCAGCAGCTTAGGCAGAACTAGCAATCAGCCCCAGCATTTT CASSLGRTSNQPQHF
TRBD1 TRBJ2-5 TRBV2 - TGTGCCAGTCAGCAGATAGGGGGCGCCTGGGAGACCCAGTACTTC CASQQIGGAWETQYF
- TRBJ2-7 TRBV5-1 once TGCGCCAGCAGCGTAGGGAGAAACTACGAGCAGTACTTC CASSVGRNYEQYF
TRBD2 TRBJ2-3 TRBV5-1 - TGCGCCAGCAGCAGCACGGGACTAGCGGTCTCAGATACGCAGTATTTT CASSSTGLAVSDTQYF
- TRBJ2-7 TRBV15 - TGTGCCACCAGCGTAGACAGGTCCTACGAGCAGTACTTC CATSVDRSYEQYF
- TRBJ2-7 TRBV30 - TGTGCCTGGGCTTTTAGGGGAAACGAGCAGTACTTC CAWAFRGNEQYF
- TRBJ1-1 TRBV25-1 - TGTGCCAGCAGTCCAATGAGGACCCCAGGGAACACTGAAGCTTTCTTT CASSPMRTPGNTEAFF
TRBD2 TRBJ2-7 TRBV28 - TGTGCCAGCAGTTTACGACGACGGGGGGTGGAGCAGTACTTC CASSLRRRGVEQYF